The 26 T cell receptor beta chains presented below share a single source sample, sequenced in a study of blood T cell repertoires in COVID-19. The table came from immunoSEQ multiplex PCR; TCRdb's copy has only in-frame clones and leaves some out. This sample has some 88,000 clones, with over 65% found just once. Material for sequencing was peripheral blood. Every receptor here comes from a woman aged 70-85 years with acute or convalescent COVID-19.

The chain recombines TRBV7-7 with TRBJ2-5, with D possibly matching TRBD1 (5 bases). There are 13 residues in the CDR3. V was pared by 3 bases and J by 3 bases, with 8 bases between. Germline V lookup: CDR1 SSHAT, CDR2 FNYEAQ (reference sequence). This CDR3 reads CASSFGAEETQYF. DNA for the CDR3: TGTGCCAGCAGCTTTGGGGCAGAAGAGACCCAGTACTTC.

Here the CDR3 reads CASSRGTGEQETQYF. CDR3 bases: TGTGCCAGCAGCAGGGGGACAGGGGAACAAGAGACCCAGTACTTC. The J gene is TRBJ2-5, the V gene TRBV21-1; TRBD1 is the table's D call, not checked against the DNA. TRBV21-1 is noted as a pseudogene. This CDR3 contains 15 residues.

The rearrangement joins TRBV7-2 to TRBJ2-7, with D maybe TRBD1 (5 bases). Germline lookup yields CDR1 SGHTA and CDR2 FQGNSA. V was clipped by 2 bases and J by 3 bases, with 11 bases between them. The CDR3 totals 14 residues. The chain's CDR3 is CASSLKGALYEQYV. CDR3 nucleotides: TGTGCCAGCAGCTTAAAAGGGGCCCTCTACGAGCAGTACGTC.

The CDR3 DNA reads as TGTGCCAGCAGGCCTACCAGTAGCAATCAGCCCCAGCATTTT. It encodes CASRPTSSNQPQHF. V gene TRBV6-2 or TRBV6-3 combines with J gene TRBJ1-5, with D hard to call. Germline lookup yields CDR1 MNHEY and CDR2 SVGEGT. The length of the CDR3 is 14 residues. The ends were cut back, 6 bases at V and 0 bases at J, with 9 bases in the middle.

The genes are TRBV29-1 and TRBJ2-2; 7 nucleotides match TRBD1. Trimming at V came to 6 bases and at J to 2 bases, leaving 3 bases not matched to a gene. The CDR3 is 13 residues long. Germline lookup yields CDR1 SQVTM and CDR2 ANQGSEA. DNA for the CDR3: TGCAGCGTGGGACAGAGAAACACCGGGGAGCTGTTTTTT. This translates into CSVGQRNTGELFF.

This clone was observed a handful of times. V gene TRBV6-1 combines with J gene TRBJ2-2; 11 bases agree with TRBD2. CDR1 is MNHNS and CDR2 is SASEGT in the germline V gene. The CDR3 runs to 19 residues. J lost 4 bases, V lost 2 bases, and 12 bases had no gene match. CDR3 residues: CASSELVGSGGAGTGELFF. The CDR3 DNA follows: TGTGCCAGCAGTGAATTGGTGGGTAGCGGGGGGGCAGGCACCGGGGAGCTGTTTTTT.

Here the CDR3 reads CASRTTGMEGGTEAFF. Here the CDR3 DNA reads TGTGCCAGCAGGACCACAGGGATGGAAGGCGGCACTGAAGCTTTCTTT. V usage is TRBV21-1 and J usage is TRBJ1-1; TRBD1 reflects the table's D call only, with no check against the DNA. TRBV21-1 is marked as a pseudogene. The CDR3 covers 16 residues.

V gene TRBV6-5 combines with J gene TRBJ1-6, with D possibly being TRBD1 (6 bases). The CDR3 sequence is 14 residues long. CDR1 MNHEY and CDR2 SVGAGI come from the germline V gene. Trimming removed 9 bases at V and 0 bases at J, with 9 bases between. The CDR3 nucleotides read TGTGCCAGTGGACAGAGCTCCTATAATTCACCCCTCCACTTT. Translation gives CASGQSSYNSPLHF.

This chain joins TRBV11-2 and TRBJ1-6, with D maybe TRBD1 (5 bases). This CDR3 comprises 16 residues. The V end was cut by 5 bases, the J end by 2 bases, with 13 bases between. CDR1 SGHAT and CDR2 FQNNGV come from the germline V gene. The DNA of the CDR3 is TGTGCCAGCAGCCCCTTTAGGGGCGCCTATAATTCACCCCTCCACTTT. This translates into CASSPFRGAYNSPLHF.

The chain uses TRBV4-2 and TRBJ2-3; 7 positions match TRBD2. Germline values: CDR1 LGHNA, CDR2 YNFKEQ. Unmatched junction bases numbered 22, after V lost 1 base and J lost 12 bases. The CDR3 covers 18 residues. Here the CDR3 reads CASSQGMYGGGDLYIQYF. In nucleotides, the CDR3 is TGTGCCAGCAGCCAAGGGATGTACGGCGGGGGTGACCTCTATATTCAGTATTTT.

The gene calls are TRBV12-3 or TRBV12-4 and TRBJ1-1; D is ambiguous. This CDR3 has 13 residues. The V end was cut by 2 bases, the J end by 1 base, with 5 bases between. CDR3 bases: TGTGCCAGCAGTTTAATCGGGAACACTGAAGCTTTCTTT. It yields the protein CASSLIGNTEAFF.

V gene TRBV10-3 combines with J gene TRBJ1-4; perhaps TRBD1 as D (5 bases). Trimming cost V 8 bases and J 0 bases, with 10 bases left between them. Per the germline V gene, CDR1 is ENHRY and CDR2 is SYGVKD. This CDR3 region has 14 residues. DNA for the CDR3: TGTGCCATCGGGGGAGGAGCAACTAATGAAAAACTGTTTTTT. Its translation: CAIGGGATNEKLFF.

CDR3 sequence (DNA): TGTGCCAGCAGCTTATCGGCGGGGGGGGGCACAGATACGCAGTATTTT. This translates into CASSLSAGGGTDTQYF. This chain links TRBV7-2 with TRBJ2-3; 9 bases match TRBD2. The germline V gene encodes CDR1 SGHTA and CDR2 FQGNSA. The CDR3 length is 16 residues. With 2 bases clipped from V and 1 base from J, the junction kept 4 bases outside the gene matches.

This rearrangement joins TRBV4-1 to TRBJ1-1; 9 bases agree with TRBD1. J gave up 5 bases and V 0 bases, and 4 bases lay outside the gene matches. The germline V gene has CDR1 MGHRA and CDR2 YSYEKL. This CDR3 spans 15 amino acids. This CDR3 reads CASSQEMTGGTEAFF. The CDR3 nucleotides are TGCGCCAGCAGCCAAGAAATGACAGGGGGGACTGAAGCTTTCTTT.

This clone was seen only once. This chain uses TRBV5-1 with TRBJ1-2, with TRBD1 matching over 7 bases. Germline assignment: CDR1 SGHRS and CDR2 YFSETQ. This CDR3 spans 13 amino acids. The trim removed 4 bases at V and 4 bases at J, leaving 4 bases unmatched. The CDR3: CASSPQGVYGYTF. As DNA, the CDR3 is TGCGCCAGCAGCCCCCAGGGGGTCTATGGCTACACCTTC.

The V gene is TRBV5-4, the J gene TRBJ2-4; a weak D match, TRBD2 (5 bases). The CDR3 has 13 residues. Between the trimmed V and J ends, which lost 1 base and 6 bases, there was a span of 8 bases. Germline V CDR1 and CDR2: SGHNT, YYREEE (reference sequence). The CDR3 DNA reads as TGTGCCAGCAGCTTGCGAGAGGGAAACATTCAGTACTTC. It translates to CASSLREGNIQYF.

The CDR3 nucleotides read TGTGCCAGCAGTTACTCGGGGCGGGGGCGAAGCACAGATACGCAGTATTTT. It translates to CASSYSGRGRSTDTQYF. The gene calls are TRBV6-2 or TRBV6-3 and TRBJ2-3; TRBD2 might be the D (7 bases). The V and J ends lost 0 bases and 0 bases respectively, with 13 bases between them. The germline V gene encodes CDR1 MNHEY and CDR2 SVGEGT. The CDR3 is 17 residues long.

The chain joins TRBV28 to TRBJ1-2, with 8 bases fitting TRBD1. The CDR3 has 16 amino acids. V trimming: 2 bases; J trimming: 5 bases; junction bases outside the gene matches: 10. The V gene's germline CDR1 is MDHEN and CDR2 SYDVKM. The CDR3, as DNA: TGTGCCAGCAGTTTAGCAGGGGGCCAAGGTCGGTATGGCTACACCTTC. This translates into CASSLAGGQGRYGYTF.

The chain couples TRBV7-2 to TRBJ1-2, with unresolved D. Germline-derived CDR1 and CDR2 are SGHTA and FQGNSA. The V gene lost 4 bases and the J gene lost 5 bases, with 14 bases spanning the gap. The CDR3 runs 14 residues. As DNA, the CDR3 is TGTGCCAGCAGCTCCCTCGGCAGCGCATATGGCTACACCTTC. Amino acid sequence: CASSSLGSAYGYTF. Variable domain in full (rest from reference TRBV7-2 and TRBJ1-2): GAGVSQSPSNKVTEKGKDVELRCDPISGHTALYWYRQSLGQGLEFLIYFQGNSAPDKSGLPSDRFSAERTGGSVSTLTIQRTQQEDSAVYLCASSSLGSAYGYTFGSGTRLTVV.

V gene TRBV19 combines with J gene TRBJ2-5, with D maybe TRBD2 (6 bases). V was trimmed by 3 bases and J by 2 bases, leaving 10 bases between them. Germline V CDR1 and CDR2: LNHDA, SQIVND (reference sequence). The CDR3 spans 14 residues. The CDR3 coding sequence is TGTGCCAGTAGTATGCGACTAGAACAAGAGACCCAGTACTTC. Protein sequence: CASSMRLEQETQYF.

This clone occurred once. The chain has TRBV5-1 and TRBJ2-2, with TRBD2 identical over 9 bases. Trimming at V came to 0 bases and at J to 7 bases, leaving 4 bases not matched to a gene. CDR3 length: 15 amino acids. Germline CDR1 SGHRS, CDR2 YFSETQ. The chain's CDR3 is CASSLGLAGNGELFF. In DNA, the CDR3 is TGCGCCAGCAGCTTGGGCCTAGCGGGGAACGGGGAGCTGTTTTTT.

This clone appeared a single time. V is TRBV11-2 and J is TRBJ2-7, with 11 bases matching TRBD1. Germline V CDR1 and CDR2: SGHAT, FQNNGV. J lost 8 bases, V lost 4 bases, and 7 bases had no gene match. The CDR3 totals 14 residues. The DNA for the CDR3 is TGTGCCAGCAGCTATGGGACAGGGGGTTACAAGCAGTACGTC. It specifies CASSYGTGGYKQYV.

In its sample, this clone was seen once. The genes are TRBV7-9 and TRBJ2-2; 12 bases are a match to TRBD2. CDR1 SEHNR and CDR2 FQNEAQ come from the germline V gene (reference sequence). The J segment lost 5 bases and the V segment lost 2 bases, leaving 12 bases of the junction unmatched. The length of the CDR3 is 19 residues. The CDR3 is CASSLSLLAGGPWTGELFF. CDR3 DNA: TGTGCCAGCAGCTTATCTCTGCTAGCGGGAGGGCCGTGGACCGGGGAGCTGTTTTTT.

The CDR3 nucleotides are TGTGCCAGCAGCCTTCGGCGGGAGGTGCCCGGGGAGCTGTTTTTT. Its protein is CASSLRREVPGELFF. The genes are TRBV6-2 or TRBV6-3 and TRBJ2-2; 8 nucleotides agree with TRBD2. CDR3 length equals 15 residues. The J segment lost 6 bases and the V segment lost 6 bases, leaving 9 bases of the junction unmatched. Germline loops: CDR1 MNHEY, CDR2 SVGEGT.

The chain links TRBV27 to TRBJ2-1, with 8 bases fitting TRBD1. In germline, CDR1 is MNHEY, CDR2 SMNVEV (reference sequence). Trimming at V came to 6 bases and at J to 7 bases, leaving 5 bases not matched to a gene. The CDR3 is 13 amino acids. CDR3 coding DNA: TGTGCCAGCAGGGGGACAGGTTCGAATGAGCAGTTCTTC. Translated, it gives CASRGTGSNEQFF.

V gene TRBV18 combines with J gene TRBJ2-7; the D gene is possibly TRBD1 (5 bases). The germline V gene encodes CDR1 KGHSH and CDR2 LQKENI. Trimming took 2 bases from V and 0 from J, leaving 23 bases between them. The CDR3 is made up of 19 amino acids. CDR3 sequence reads: CASSPIGNTVGASSYEQYV. Written as DNA, the CDR3 is TGTGCCAGCTCACCAATAGGGAACACAGTTGGGGCCAGCTCCTACGAGCAGTACGTC.